The 32 T cell receptor beta chains reported below all come from one sample, sequenced in a study of tumor-infiltrating lymphocytes in localized non-small cell lung cancer. Clones were sequenced by immunoSEQ multiplex PCR, and TCRdb holds only the in-frame ones, with some missing. This table holds more than 8,500 clones, about four fifths found once. Sequenced material: uninvolved lung tissue not adjacent to the tumor. The receptors originated from a human donor with non-small cell lung cancer.

CDR3 in amino acids: CASKDSHSIHEQYF. CDR3 nucleotides: TGTGCCAGCAAGGACAGCCATAGTATTCACGAGCAGTACTTC. The chain links TRBV2 to TRBJ2-7; the D gene is possibly TRBD1 (6 bases). In germline, CDR1 is SNHLY, CDR2 FYNNEI. This CDR3 comprises 14 residues. Trimming cost V 7 bases and J 5 bases, with 18 bases left between them.

J is TRBJ2-5 and V is TRBV5-4; D is perhaps TRBD1 (6 bases). CDR3 length: 14 residues. Germline V gives CDR1 SGHNT, CDR2 YYREEE (reference sequence). Deletions cut 4 bases from V and 2 bases from J, with 12 bases between. CDR3 sequence (DNA): TGTGCCAGCAGCACAGGACAGCAACAAGAGACCCAGTACTTC. Protein: CASSTGQQQETQYF.

This clone was recorded only once. V and J are TRBV11-2 and TRBJ2-4; 8 nucleotides line up with TRBD2. Per germline, CDR1 SGHAT and CDR2 FQNNGV. CDR3 size: 19 residues. Germline trimming cut 1 base from V and 2 bases from J; bases unmatched to any gene: 13. CDR3 sequence reads: CASSLAIDYGGAPKNIQYF. CDR3 DNA sequence: TGTGCCAGCAGCTTAGCTATAGATTACGGGGGGGCCCCCAAAAACATTCAGTACTTC.

This clone was seen only once. The V call is TRBV4-3, the J call TRBJ2-3; 8 bases match TRBD1. Germline lookup yields CDR1 LGHNA and CDR2 YSLEER. V lost 0 bases and J lost 3; bases outside the gene matches: 2. The CDR3 has 15 residues. CDR3 DNA sequence: TGCGCCAGCAGCCAAGACAGGGGGCGGACAGATACGCAGTATTTT. Its protein product is CASSQDRGRTDTQYF.

This chain uses TRBV10-3 with TRBJ1-1; 9 bases match TRBD1. The V gene's germline CDR1 is ENHRY and CDR2 SYGVKD. The ends lost 0 bases at V and 5 bases at J; junction bases unmatched: 4. This CDR3 has 15 amino acids. The CDR3 DNA is TGTGCCATCAGTGAGTCGACACAGGGGGCGACTGAAGCTTTCTTT. Translation: CAISESTQGATEAFF.

By sample fraction, this clone is large. This chain uses TRBV7-9 with TRBJ1-1; no reliable D call. V shed 0 bases and J shed 1 base, with 6 bases lying between them. This CDR3 has 14 amino acids. The germline V gene has CDR1 SEHNR and CDR2 FQNEAQ (reference sequence). The CDR3 sequence is CASSLALGNTEAFF. In DNA, the CDR3 is TGTGCCAGCAGCTTAGCCCTTGGGAACACTGAAGCTTTCTTT.

The table lists this clone with a count of one. The chain uses TRBV29-1 and TRBJ2-3; D not certain. CDR1 SQVTM and CDR2 ANQGSEA come from the germline V gene. The CDR3 loop spans 12 amino acids. V lost 5 bases and J lost 1, with 7 bases in between. CDR3 sequence reads: CSVSDGTDTQYF. The CDR3 DNA sequence: TGCAGCGTTTCGGATGGCACAGATACGCAGTATTTT.

The chain carries TRBV4-1 and TRBJ1-6; D might be TRBD1 (6 bases). Germline CDR1 is MGHRA and CDR2 is YSYEKL. The CDR3 spans 15 residues. V gave up 5 bases and J gave up 9 bases, with 17 bases separating them. CDR3 nucleotides: TGCGCCAGCAGCGGTAACAGGGAGGTGGGTTCACCCCTCCACTTT. Residues: CASSGNREVGSPLHF.

This chain connects TRBV18 to TRBJ2-1; 7 nucleotides agree with TRBD2. The CDR3 extends over 14 amino acids. The junction had 0 bases not matched to a gene; V was cut back by 0 bases and J by 4 bases. CDR1 KGHSH and CDR2 LQKENI come from the germline V gene. In nucleotides, the CDR3 is TGTGCCAGCTCACCACCGGGGGGGTACAATGAGCAGTTCTTC. Its protein product is CASSPPGGYNEQFF.

This clone was seen a single time. The rearrangement uses TRBV5-1 and TRBJ2-2; TRBD2 matches 7 bases. The CDR3 totals 16 residues. After removal of 0 bases from V and 4 bases from J, the junction contained 6 bases not matched to a gene. From germline, CDR1 is SGHRS and CDR2 YFSETQ. CDR3 residues: CASSLVAGEGTGELFF. The CDR3 nucleotides read TGCGCCAGCAGCTTGGTGGCGGGAGAGGGCACCGGGGAGCTGTTTTTT.

The chain couples TRBV5-1 to TRBJ2-7; a weak D match, TRBD2 (6 bases). The ends were cut back, 4 bases at V and 3 bases at J, with 17 bases in the middle. Germline V gene sequence: CDR1 SGHRS, CDR2 YFSETQ. There are 15 residues in the CDR3. The CDR3 DNA is TGCGCCAGCAGCCCCGGGACTCCCCTCTACTACGAGCAGTACTTC. Translation: CASSPGTPLYYEQYF.

The chain recombines TRBV18 with TRBJ2-6, with D unclear. The ends were cut back, 1 base at V and 4 bases at J, with 11 bases in the middle. Per the germline V gene, CDR1 is KGHSH and CDR2 is LQKENI. The CDR3 has 16 residues. CDR3 bases: TGTGCCAGCTCACCACTAAGCGAGGCAGGGGCCAACGTCCTGACTTTC. Its translation is CASSPLSEAGANVLTF.

For the CDR3, the DNA is TGTGCCAGCAGCCCAAGTGAGGGTCGAAAGGCTGAAGCTTTCTTT. This encodes CASSPSEGRKAEAFF. The chain couples TRBV9 to TRBJ1-1, with D uncertain. Deletions cut 4 bases from V and 6 bases from J, with 19 bases between. The germline V gene has CDR1 SGDLS and CDR2 YYNGEE. This CDR3 has 15 residues.

CDR3 sequence: CASSLETGTSEAFF. CDR3 sequence (DNA): TGTGCCAGCAGCCTAGAAACAGGGACTTCTGAAGCTTTCTTT. The rearrangement links TRBV14 to TRBJ1-1; weak D call: TRBD1 (6 bases). The CDR3 sequence is 14 residues long. Trimming removed 4 bases at V and 6 bases at J, with 15 bases between. In germline, CDR1 is SGHDN, CDR2 FVKESK.

The rearrangement joins TRBV7-9 to TRBJ1-6, with a tentative D call TRBD1 (5 bases). With 5 bases removed from V and 9 bases from J, the gap between germline ends came to 14 bases. This CDR3 region has 14 residues. The germline V gene encodes CDR1 SEHNR and CDR2 FQNEAQ (reference sequence). CDR3: CASSLMEGASPLHF. In DNA, the CDR3 is TGTGCCAGCAGCCTCATGGAAGGGGCTTCACCCCTCCACTTT.

The genes are TRBV19 and TRBJ1-5; 9 bases fit TRBD1. CDR3 length equals 16 residues. V dropped 5 bases and J dropped 4; count of bases not matched to a gene: 9. In germline, CDR1 is LNHDA, CDR2 SQIVND (reference sequence). The CDR3 here is CASSPRQGGPNQPQHF. The CDR3 region has the DNA TGTGCCAGTAGTCCCAGACAGGGGGGTCCGAATCAGCCCCAGCATTTT.

In the case of this clone: This sample includes further DNA sequences coding for the same CDR3. The chain has TRBV7-2 and TRBJ2-7, with unresolved D. Germline-derived CDR1 and CDR2 are SGHTA and FQGNSA. This CDR3 comprises 14 residues. V lost 5 bases to trimming and J lost 1 base, with 12 bases between them. The CDR3 loop is CASSLGGISYEQYF. As DNA, the CDR3 is TGTGCCAGCAGCCTCGGTGGAATTTCCTACGAGCAGTACTTC.

V and J are TRBV2 and TRBJ1-2, with D unresolved. CDR1 is SNHLY and CDR2 is FYNNEI in the germline V gene. The CDR3 contains 13 residues. The V and J ends lost 4 bases and 4 bases respectively, with 10 bases between them. Here the CDR3 DNA reads TGTGCCAGCAGTGGGGAAGGGATCTATGGCTACACCTTC. It yields the protein CASSGEGIYGYTF.

The J gene is TRBJ1-5, the V gene TRBV19; TRBD1 matches 7 bases. This CDR3 is built from 18 residues. After removal of 5 bases from V and 0 bases from J, the junction contained 13 bases not matched to a gene. Germline V gene data show CDR1 as LNHDA and CDR2 as SQIVND (reference sequence). The CDR3 nucleotides are TGTGCCAGTAGTCCAGACAGGGTTCAGGGTTATAGCAATCAGCCCCAGCATTTT. Amino acid sequence: CASSPDRVQGYSNQPQHF.

The chain links TRBV2 to TRBJ2-7; TRBD1 is a possible D gene (6 bases). Looked up from germline, CDR1 is SNHLY and CDR2 is FYNNEI. This CDR3 contains 15 residues. V lost 6 bases to trimming and J lost 0 bases, with 15 bases between them. DNA for the CDR3: TGTGCCAGCAGAGCCGGGACACAGAGCTCCTACGAGCAGTACTTC. Its protein is CASRAGTQSSYEQYF.

Here the CDR3 DNA reads TGTGCCAGCAGTGGGTTAGGGCGGGCCGGGGAGCTGTTTTTT. Translated, it gives CASSGLGRAGELFF. This chain connects TRBV6-1 to TRBJ2-2; the D gene is possibly TRBD2 (5 bases). V was clipped by 4 bases and J by 6 bases, with 12 bases between them. CDR3 length: 14 amino acids. Germline V CDR1 and CDR2: MNHNS, SASEGT.

V and J are TRBV28 and TRBJ1-3; D is possibly TRBD1 (6 bases). CDR3 length equals 19 residues. Germline lookup yields CDR1 MDHEN and CDR2 SYDVKM. Trimming pared 8 bases from V and 0 bases from J, leaving 26 bases between. CDR3 region: CASQMVEGGTFFSGNTIYF. CDR3 nucleotides: TGTGCCAGCCAGATGGTCGAGGGGGGAACATTCTTCTCTGGAAACACCATATATTTT.

The count of this clone is one. This sequence joins TRBV7-9 and TRBJ2-1; no firm D call. The V end was cut by 3 bases, the J end by 5 bases, with 2 bases between. Per the germline V gene, CDR1 is SEHNR and CDR2 is FQNEAQ (reference sequence). This CDR3 region has 11 residues. CDR3 sequence: CASSFDNEQFF. Here the CDR3 DNA reads TGTGCCAGCAGCTTCGACAATGAGCAGTTCTTC.

This sequence joins TRBV28 and TRBJ1-5, with D hard to call. Germline CDR1 MDHEN, CDR2 SYDVKM. The CDR3 length is 15 residues. Trimming shortened V by 3 bases and J by 1 base, and 10 bases separated the two germline ends. In DNA, the CDR3 is TGTGCCAGCAGTTTGACCCAAGGGAGCAATCAGCCCCAGCATTTT. The encoded protein is CASSLTQGSNQPQHF.

V is TRBV19 and J is TRBJ2-1, with a tentative D call TRBD2 (7 bases). In germline, CDR1 is LNHDA, CDR2 SQIVND (reference sequence). The ends were cut back, 7 bases at V and 9 bases at J, with 19 bases in the middle. CDR3 length: 14 residues. CDR3 protein: CASTLEKRGGEQFF. The CDR3 DNA is TGTGCCAGTACTCTCGAAAAAAGGGGGGGTGAGCAGTTCTTC. Supplemented by reference TRBV19 and TRBJ2-1, the full variable domain reads DGGITQSPKYLFRKEGQNVTLSCEQNLNHDAMYWYRQDPGQGLRLIYYSQIVNDFQKGDIAEGYSVSREKKESFPLTVTSAQKNPTAFYLCASTLEKRGGEQFFGPGTRLTVL.

The J gene is TRBJ2-1, the V gene TRBV7-9; TRBD2 agrees at 9 bases. V was pared by 4 bases and J by 4 bases, with 17 bases of the junction left unmatched. Germline V gene lookup returns CDR1 SEHNR and CDR2 FQNEAQ (reference sequence). The CDR3 length is 19 residues. In DNA form, the CDR3 reads TGTGCCAGCAGCTCCTTGGGACAGAGTAGCGGGAGAGGGTACAATGAGCAGTTCTTC. It is translated as CASSSLGQSSGRGYNEQFF.

This clone came up a few times. The CDR3, as DNA: TGTGCCAGCAGAGGTAGCACAGATACGCAGTATTTT. Translation: CASRGSTDTQYF. The gene calls are TRBV6-5 and TRBJ2-3; D gene unclear. Trimming took 6 bases from V and 0 from J, leaving 4 bases between them. The CDR3 runs to 12 residues. Germline CDR1 reads MNHEY; CDR2 reads SVGAGI.

V gene TRBV7-8 combines with J gene TRBJ2-3; 9 nucleotides agree with TRBD2. This CDR3 is 13 amino acids long. V shed 5 bases, J shed 6 bases, and the junction held 3 bases outside the gene matches. Per germline, CDR1 SGHVS and CDR2 FQNEAQ. The CDR3 DNA follows: TGTGCCAGCAGCGCGGGGGGGAGGGATACGCAGTATTTT. It translates to CASSAGGRDTQYF.

The rearrangement uses TRBV27 and TRBJ1-1, with a possible D match to TRBD1 (5 bases). Germline V gene sequence: CDR1 MNHEY, CDR2 SMNVEV (reference sequence). This CDR3 comprises 14 residues. With 4 bases removed from V and 4 bases from J, the gap between germline ends came to 13 bases. The CDR3 DNA sequence: TGTGCCAGCAGTTATCAGGGTTTCGGCACTGAAGCTTTCTTT. Its translation: CASSYQGFGTEAFF.

This clone has a handful of counts. The rearrangement uses TRBV28 and TRBJ1-1; D unclear. The germline CDR1 and CDR2 sequences are MDHEN and SYDVKM. V dropped 6 bases and J dropped 1 base, with 12 bases sitting between them. CDR3 length: 14 residues. CDR3 nucleotide sequence: TGTGCCAGCAGACCCCCCGCGGGGAACACTGAAGCTTTCTTT. It yields the protein CASRPPAGNTEAFF.

The rearrangement joins TRBV15 to TRBJ2-2; D unclear. V dropped 5 bases and J dropped 3 bases, with 4 bases sitting between them. The CDR3 is 12 residues long. Germline V CDR1 and CDR2: LNHNV, YYDKDF (reference sequence). CDR3 amino acids: CATSLYTGELFF. CDR3 nucleotide sequence: TGTGCCACCAGCCTCTACACCGGGGAGCTGTTTTTT.

The V gene is TRBV6-1, the J gene TRBJ1-1; 8 bases agree with TRBD1. Germline CDR1 and CDR2: MNHNS and SASEGT. Trimming took 7 bases from V and 6 from J; bases not matched to a gene: 10. The CDR3 is made up of 14 amino acids. CDR3 DNA sequence: TGTGCCAGCACTGAGGTACAGGGGGGGGCTGAAGCTTTCTTT. The encoded protein is CASTEVQGGAEAFF.